Here is one T cell receptor beta chain with its context. Its cognate antigen is unknown. TCRdb passed the reads through MiXCR, listing each CDR3 protein once. This sample yields about 270,000 distinct CDR3 sequences, of which less than 25% are seen a single time; approximately 19% belongs to the top ten. The V gene lost 8 bases and the J gene lost 7 bases, with 21 bases spanning the gap. Germline assignment: CDR1 MDHEN and CDR2 SYDVKM. CDR3 length: 15 amino acids. These data come from a study of T cell repertoires in cytomegalovirus infection. For the study at large: Matching HLA type and CMV infection were both indicated by public TCR beta signatures. Study outcomes and limitations: Within the response measured ex vivo, HLA-C-restricted CMV-specific TCR beta clonotypes were dominant.

The chain employs TRBV28 and TRBJ1-5; D perhaps matches TRBD1 (5 bases). This TCR came from a human donor in good health (CMV status not recorded). Some clones in this sample may be carry-over from other donors' samples. This specimen consisted of cultured PBMCs, obtained from culture after CMV antigen stimulation. CDR3 residues: CASVTGGGKAQPQHF. The CDR3 DNA follows: TGTGCCAGCGTCACAGGTGGGGGGAAGGCCCAGCCCCAGCATTTT.